A selection of T cell receptor beta chains follows, all from one sample in a study of T cells in Graves' hyperthyroidism and ophthalmopathy. TCRdb reprocessed the multiplex PCR reads with MiXCR, giving one entry per CDR3 protein. The data show roughly 420,000 distinct CDR3 sequences, roughly 14% seen once. The sample taken for sequencing was blood. The receptors come from a woman aged 18-35 years with Graves' hyperthyroidism. Each CDR3 is given with its conserved first and last residue. A D gene is named only where the DNA matches it firmly. Not every row has a clone size; where given, it reads once, few, many or a size class.

d_gene	v_gene	abundance	j_gene	len	CDR3aa	CDR3nt
TRBD1	TRBV11-1	many	TRBJ2-7	15	CASSLERGPSYEQYF	TGTGCCAGCAGCTTAGAAAGGGGGCCCTCCTACGAGCAGTACTTC
NA	TRBV5-5	many	TRBJ2-4	15	CASSSGGAGGNIQYF	TGTGCCAGCAGCTCAGGGGGCGCGGGAGGAAACATTCAGTACTTC
NA	TRBV6-1	many	TRBJ2-5	15	CASSEGRAFQETQYF	TGTGCCAGCAGTGAAGGGAGGGCTTTTCAAGAGACCCAGTACTTC
TRBD1	TRBV7-3	many	TRBJ2-5	16	CASSLSRDRGQETQYF	TGTGCCAGCAGCTTAAGCCGGGACAGGGGGCAGGAGACCCAGTACTTC
NA	TRBV30	many	TRBJ1-3	13	CAWGRNSGNTIYF	TGTGCCTGGGGGCGGAACTCTGGAAACACCATATATTTT
NA	TRBV4-1	NA	TRBJ1-2	13	CASSQVQGYGYTF	TGCGCCAGCAGCCAAGTTCAGGGTTATGGCTACACCTTC
NA	TRBV19	few	TRBJ1-2	12	CASTGDDYGYTF	TGTGCCAGTACAGGGGACGACTATGGCTACACCTTC
TRBD1	TRBV11-3	many	TRBJ1-1	15	CASSSPQGMNTEAFF	TGTGCCAGCAGCTCCCCACAGGGGATGAACACTGAAGCTTTCTTT
NA	TRBV6-1	NA	TRBJ1-6	12	CAGSPLGSPLHF	TGTGCCGGCAGTCCGCTCGGGTCACCCCTCCACTTT
NA	TRBV29-1	many	TRBJ2-2	14	CSVEAGFGTGELFF	TGCAGCGTTGAGGCGGGTTTTGGCACCGGGGAGCTGTTTTTT
TRBD1	TRBV6-1	many	TRBJ2-3	16	CASSDRTGTGADTQYF	TGTGCCAGCAGTGACCGAACCGGGACAGGGGCAGATACGCAGTATTTT
TRBD2	TRBV7-9	NA	TRBJ2-7	13	CASSLGGEYEQYF	TGTGCCAGCAGCTTGGGGGGGGAGTACGAGCAGTACTTC
NA	TRBV5-6	few	TRBJ2-7	15	CASSPTTSPAYEQYF	TGTGCCAGCAGCCCGACCACTAGTCCGGCCTACGAGCAGTACTTC
NA	TRBV20-1	many	TRBJ2-7	13	CSARGAGYYEQYF	TGCAGTGCTAGAGGGGCGGGTTACTACGAGCAGTACTTC
NA	TRBV5-8	many	TRBJ1-1	15	CASSLKGEGNTEAFF	TGTGCCAGCAGCTTGAAAGGGGAAGGGAACACTGAAGCTTTCTTT
NA	TRBV9	NA	TRBJ2-1	14	CASSAPRSYNEQFF	TGTGCCAGCAGCGCCCCTCGCTCCTACAATGAGCAGTTCTTC
NA	TRBV7-8	many	TRBJ2-3	11	CASSDTDTQYF	TGTGCCAGCAGTGACACAGATACGCAGTATTTT
NA	TRBV4-2	few	TRBJ1-3	11	CASSQGGTIYF	TGTGCCAGCAGCCAGGGGGGCACCATATATTTT
NA	TRBV6-1	NA	TRBJ1-2	12	CASSPGYYGYTF	TGTGCCAGCAGTCCCGGATACTATGGCTACACCTTC
NA	TRBV4-2	many	TRBJ1-5	16	CASSQDRRVSNQPQHF	TGTGCCAGCAGCCAAGATCGGAGGGTTAGCAATCAGCCCCAGCATTTT
TRBD2	TRBV20-1	few	TRBJ2-3	13	CSALTSHTDTQYF	TGCAGTGCCCTGACTAGCCACACAGATACGCAGTATTTT
TRBD2	TRBV20-1	NA	TRBJ2-2	15	CSARDGTSGDRELFF	TGCAGTGCTAGAGATGGGACTAGCGGGGACCGGGAGCTGTTTTTT
NA	TRBV19	NA	TRBJ2-2	15	CASTIQGANTGELFF	TGTGCCAGTACCATTCAGGGCGCGAACACCGGGGAGCTGTTTTTT
NA	TRBV6-4	NA	TRBJ2-1	14	CASRRQENYNEQFF	TGTGCCAGCAGAAGGCAGGAGAACTACAATGAGCAGTTCTTC
NA	TRBV11-3	many	TRBJ2-5	16	CASSFWGEEAWETQYF	TGTGCCAGCAGCTTTTGGGGGGAAGAGGCGTGGGAGACCCAGTACTTC
TRBD1	TRBV6-1	many	TRBJ2-7	14	CASTPGQGAYEQYF	TGTGCCAGCACCCCGGGACAGGGGGCCTACGAGCAGTACTTC
NA	TRBV28	many	TRBJ2-3	14	CATNNVPYPDTQYF	TGTGCCACTAACAATGTGCCGTACCCAGATACGCAGTATTTT
TRBD2	TRBV2	many	TRBJ2-7	17	CASTGHTSGRHSYEQYF	TGTGCCAGCACGGGCCACACTAGCGGGAGGCACTCCTACGAGCAGTACTTC
NA	TRBV12-3/TRBV12-4	many	TRBJ2-3	14	CASRTGWGTDTQYF	TGTGCCAGCAGGACAGGTTGGGGGACAGATACGCAGTATTTT
TRBD1	TRBV5-5	many	TRBJ1-4	17	CASSNPGQGATNEKLFF	TGTGCCAGCAGCAACCCGGGACAGGGTGCAACTAATGAAAAACTGTTTTTT
TRBD2	TRBV9	NA	TRBJ2-3	16	CASSYSGVGTSDTQYF	TGTGCCAGCAGCTATAGCGGGGTTGGCACCTCAGATACGCAGTATTTT
NA	TRBV6-1	NA	TRBJ1-5	14	CASSTTDSNQPQHF	TGTGCCAGCAGTACGACAGATAGCAATCAGCCCCAGCATTTT
NA	TRBV5-1	many	TRBJ1-3	14	CASSLGRSGNTIYF	TGCGCCAGCAGCTTGGGACGCTCTGGAAACACCATATATTTT
TRBD2	TRBV20-1	NA	TRBJ2-7	15	CSASRLAGGTYEQYF	TGCAGTGCTAGCCGACTAGCGGGGGGGACCTACGAGCAGTACTTC
NA	TRBV20-1	once	TRBJ1-5	13	CSATRDLYQPQHF	TGCAGTGCTACCCGGGACCTATATCAGCCCCAGCATTTT
TRBD2	TRBV7-9	NA	TRBJ2-3	14	CASSLETSGGLQYF	TGTGCCAGCAGCTTAGAGACTAGCGGGGGGCTGCAGTATTTT
TRBD1	TRBV19	few	TRBJ2-3	13	CASMGTGADTQYF	TGTGCCAGTATGGGGACAGGGGCAGATACGCAGTATTTT
NA	TRBV11-3	many	TRBJ2-3	11	CASSRADTQYF	TGTGCCAGCAGCCGAGCAGATACGCAGTATTTT
NA	TRBV5-1	NA	TRBJ1-4	16	CASSLALTVKHEKLFF	TGCGCCAGCAGCCTCGCGTTGACAGTGAAGCATGAAAAACTGTTTTTT
NA	TRBV4-2	few	TRBJ2-2	14	CASSQDSHTGELFF	TGTGCCAGCAGCCAAGACTCCCACACCGGGGAGCTGTTTTTT
NA	TRBV5-1	many	TRBJ1-2	13	CASSLRGLEGYTF	TGCGCCAGCAGCTTGCGGGGGCTGGAGGGCTACACCTTC
NA	TRBV12-3/TRBV12-4	many	TRBJ1-3	14	CASSTPTGGNTIYF	TGTGCCAGCAGCACACCAACAGGGGGAAACACCATATATTTT
NA	TRBV6-2/TRBV6-3	many	TRBJ1-2	16	CASSYGRGRPNYGYTF	TGTGCCAGCAGTTACGGCCGCGGCAGGCCCAACTATGGCTACACCTTC
TRBD1	TRBV20-1	many	TRBJ1-4	15	CSASGQDATNEKLFF	TGCAGTGCCAGCGGACAGGATGCAACTAATGAAAAACTGTTTTTT
TRBD1	TRBV28	NA	TRBJ1-5	16	CAGSTWDRRGNQPQHF	TGTGCCGGCAGCACCTGGGACAGAAGAGGCAATCAGCCCCAGCATTTT
TRBD1	TRBV28	NA	TRBJ1-1	15	CASSWPGGYDTEAFF	TGTGCCAGCAGTTGGCCAGGGGGCTATGACACTGAAGCTTTCTTT
NA	TRBV6-1	many	TRBJ2-6	15	CASSEKVSGANVLTF	TGTGCCAGCAGTGAAAAGGTCTCTGGGGCCAACGTCCTGACTTTC
TRBD2	TRBV5-1	many	TRBJ2-1	16	CASSLGTSGSSNEQFF	TGCGCCAGCAGCTTGGGCACTAGCGGGAGTTCGAATGAGCAGTTCTTC
NA	TRBV27	NA	TRBJ1-1	16	CASSPLGTSFFGLLFF	TGTGCCAGCAGTCCCCTCGGGACAAGTTTTTTTGGGTTACTTTTCTTT
NA	TRBV7-3	many	TRBJ2-7	11	CASSLTGQLHF	TGTGCCAGCAGCTTAACTGGGCAGCTGCACTTC
TRBD2	TRBV6-1	NA	TRBJ2-7	16	CASSEATSGFSYEQYF	TGTGCCAGCAGTGAAGCGACTAGCGGATTCTCCTACGAGCAGTACTTC
NA	TRBV27	many	TRBJ1-2	14	CASSSSQGNYGYTF	TGTGCCAGCAGTTCATCCCAGGGGAACTATGGCTACACCTTC